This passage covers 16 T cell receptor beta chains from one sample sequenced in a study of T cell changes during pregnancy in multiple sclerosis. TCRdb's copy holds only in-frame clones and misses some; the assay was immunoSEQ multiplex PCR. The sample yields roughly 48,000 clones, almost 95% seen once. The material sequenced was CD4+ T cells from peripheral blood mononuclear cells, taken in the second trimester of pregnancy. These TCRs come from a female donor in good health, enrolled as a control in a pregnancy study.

Written as DNA, the CDR3 is TGTGCCAGCAGACGCCCAGGGGGAGACACCATATATTTT. Translated, it gives CASRRPGGDTIYF. The gene calls are TRBV28 and TRBJ1-3, with 7 bases that match TRBD1. The J segment lost 8 bases and the V segment lost 6 bases, leaving 7 bases of the junction unmatched. Germline CDR1 MDHEN, CDR2 SYDVKM. The CDR3 loop spans 13 amino acids.

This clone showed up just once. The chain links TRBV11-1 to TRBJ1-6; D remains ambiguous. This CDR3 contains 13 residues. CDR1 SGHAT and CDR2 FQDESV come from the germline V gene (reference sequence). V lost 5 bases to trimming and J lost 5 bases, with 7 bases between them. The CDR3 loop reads CASSRSNNSPLHF. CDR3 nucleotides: TGTGCCAGCAGCCGGTCAAATAATTCACCCCTCCACTTT.

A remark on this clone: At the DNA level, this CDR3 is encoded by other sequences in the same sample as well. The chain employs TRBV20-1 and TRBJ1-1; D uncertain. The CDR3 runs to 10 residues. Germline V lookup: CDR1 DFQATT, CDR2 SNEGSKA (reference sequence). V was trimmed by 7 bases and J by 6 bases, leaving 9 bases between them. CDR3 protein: CSGGEAEAFF. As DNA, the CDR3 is TGCAGTGGCGGAGAGGCTGAAGCTTTCTTT.

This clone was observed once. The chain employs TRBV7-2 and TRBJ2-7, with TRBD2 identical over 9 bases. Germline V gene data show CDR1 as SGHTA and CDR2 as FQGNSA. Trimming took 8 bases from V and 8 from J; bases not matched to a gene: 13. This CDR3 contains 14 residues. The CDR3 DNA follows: TGTGCCAGCTCTGAGGGTAGCGGGAGAAAAAAGCAGTACTTC. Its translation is CASSEGSGRKKQYF.

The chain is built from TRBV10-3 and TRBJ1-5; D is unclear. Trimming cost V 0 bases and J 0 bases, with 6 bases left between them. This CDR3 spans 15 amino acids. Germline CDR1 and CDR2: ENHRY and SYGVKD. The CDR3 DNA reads TGTGCCATCAGTGAGTCTGCGGATAGCAATCAGCCCCAGCATTTT. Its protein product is CAISESADSNQPQHF.

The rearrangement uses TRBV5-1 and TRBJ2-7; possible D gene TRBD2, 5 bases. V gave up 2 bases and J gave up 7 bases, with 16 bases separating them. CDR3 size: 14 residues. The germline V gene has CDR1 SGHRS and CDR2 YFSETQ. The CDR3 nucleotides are TGCGCCAGCAGCTTAACGGGGAAGGTGGGTGAGCAGTACTTC. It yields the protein CASSLTGKVGEQYF.

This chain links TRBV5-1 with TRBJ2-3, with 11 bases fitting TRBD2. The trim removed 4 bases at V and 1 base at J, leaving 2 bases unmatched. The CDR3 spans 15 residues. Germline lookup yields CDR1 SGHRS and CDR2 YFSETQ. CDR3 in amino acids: CASSTTSGGTDTQYF. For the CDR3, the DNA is TGCGCCAGCAGCACGACTAGCGGGGGCACAGATACGCAGTATTTT.

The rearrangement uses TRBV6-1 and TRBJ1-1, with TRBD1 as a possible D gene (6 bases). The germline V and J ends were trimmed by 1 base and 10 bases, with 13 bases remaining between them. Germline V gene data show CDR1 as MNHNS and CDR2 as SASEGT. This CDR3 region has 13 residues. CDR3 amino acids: CASSEGTGRRAFF. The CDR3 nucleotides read TGTGCCAGCAGTGAAGGAACAGGGAGAAGAGCTTTCTTT.

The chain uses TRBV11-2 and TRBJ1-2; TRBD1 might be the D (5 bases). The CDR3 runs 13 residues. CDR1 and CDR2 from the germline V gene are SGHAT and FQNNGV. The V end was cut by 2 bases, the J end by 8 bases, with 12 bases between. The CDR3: CASSLTGFGGYTF. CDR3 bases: TGTGCCAGCAGCTTAACAGGATTCGGCGGCTACACCTTC.

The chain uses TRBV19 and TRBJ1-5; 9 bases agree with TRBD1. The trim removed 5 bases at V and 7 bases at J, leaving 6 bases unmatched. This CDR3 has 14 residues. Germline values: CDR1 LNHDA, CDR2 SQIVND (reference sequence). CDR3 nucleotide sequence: TGTGCCAGTAGTTTCGGACAGGGGAGGCAGCCCCAGCATTTT. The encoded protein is CASSFGQGRQPQHF. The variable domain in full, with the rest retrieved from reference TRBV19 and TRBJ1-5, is DGGITQSPKYLFRKEGQNVTLSCEQNLNHDAMYWYRQDPGQGLRLIYYSQIVNDFQKGDIAEGYSVSREKKESFPLTVTSAQKNPTAFYLCASSFGQGRQPQHFGDGTRLSIL.

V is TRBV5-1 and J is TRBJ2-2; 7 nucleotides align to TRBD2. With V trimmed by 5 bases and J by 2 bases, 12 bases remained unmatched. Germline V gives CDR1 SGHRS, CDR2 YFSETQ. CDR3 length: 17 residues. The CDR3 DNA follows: TGCGCCAGCAGACTATTGCGGCGGGAGAGCAACACCGGGGAGCTGTTTTTT. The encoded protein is CASRLLRRESNTGELFF.

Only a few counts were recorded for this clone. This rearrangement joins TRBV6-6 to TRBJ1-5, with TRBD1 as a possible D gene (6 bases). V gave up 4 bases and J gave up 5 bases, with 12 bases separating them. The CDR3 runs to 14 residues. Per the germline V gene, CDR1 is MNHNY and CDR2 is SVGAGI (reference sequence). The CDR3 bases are TGTGCCAGCAGTTCCGGACAGATCCATCAGCCCCAGCATTTT. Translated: CASSSGQIHQPQHF.

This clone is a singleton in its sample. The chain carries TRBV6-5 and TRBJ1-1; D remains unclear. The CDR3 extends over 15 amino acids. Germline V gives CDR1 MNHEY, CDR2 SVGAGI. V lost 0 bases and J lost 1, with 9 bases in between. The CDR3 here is CASSYSIRGNTEAFF. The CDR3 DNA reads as TGTGCCAGCAGTTACTCGATCCGGGGGAACACTGAAGCTTTCTTT.

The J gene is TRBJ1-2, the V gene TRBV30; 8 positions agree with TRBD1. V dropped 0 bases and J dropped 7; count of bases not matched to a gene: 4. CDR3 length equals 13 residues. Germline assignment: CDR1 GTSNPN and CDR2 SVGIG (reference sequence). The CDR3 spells CAWSVPGGFGYTF. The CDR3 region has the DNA TGTGCCTGGAGTGTACCAGGGGGCTTTGGCTACACCTTC.

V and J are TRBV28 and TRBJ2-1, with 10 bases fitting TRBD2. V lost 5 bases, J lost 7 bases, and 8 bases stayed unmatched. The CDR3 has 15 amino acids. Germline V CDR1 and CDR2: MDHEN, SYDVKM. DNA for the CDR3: TGTGCCAGCAGTGCCAGCGGGAGGGTTTTTAATGAGCAGTTCTTC. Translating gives CASSASGRVFNEQFF.

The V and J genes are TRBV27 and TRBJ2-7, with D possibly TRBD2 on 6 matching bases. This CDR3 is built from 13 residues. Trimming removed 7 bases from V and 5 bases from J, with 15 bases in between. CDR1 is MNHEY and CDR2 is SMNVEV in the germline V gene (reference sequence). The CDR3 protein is CASTSNGRNEQYF. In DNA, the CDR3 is TGTGCCAGCACATCTAACGGGAGAAACGAGCAGTACTTC.